This record looks at one T cell receptor beta chain sequence and its context. Since all of the isolated RNA was reverse transcribed, expressed TCRB transcripts were what got sequenced. The table came from immunoSEQ multiplex PCR; TCRdb's copy has only in-frame clones and leaves some out. The sample holds some 150,000 clones, about a tenth seen once. Germline V lookup: CDR1 LGHNA, CDR2 YSLEER. Between the trimmed V and J ends, which lost 1 base and 1 base, there was a span of 9 bases. The CDR3 length is 15 residues. These data originate in a study of beta chain features in type 1 diabetes. This sequence joins TRBV4-3 and TRBJ2-3, with D possibly matching TRBD2 (5 bases). Source material: central memory CD4+ T cells from blood. The TCR sequence derives from a man aged 18 to 30 in good health. The CDR3: CASSQAYGGTDTQYF. The CDR3 DNA sequence: TGCGCCAGCAGCCAAGCCTACGGGGGCACAGATACGCAGTATTTT.